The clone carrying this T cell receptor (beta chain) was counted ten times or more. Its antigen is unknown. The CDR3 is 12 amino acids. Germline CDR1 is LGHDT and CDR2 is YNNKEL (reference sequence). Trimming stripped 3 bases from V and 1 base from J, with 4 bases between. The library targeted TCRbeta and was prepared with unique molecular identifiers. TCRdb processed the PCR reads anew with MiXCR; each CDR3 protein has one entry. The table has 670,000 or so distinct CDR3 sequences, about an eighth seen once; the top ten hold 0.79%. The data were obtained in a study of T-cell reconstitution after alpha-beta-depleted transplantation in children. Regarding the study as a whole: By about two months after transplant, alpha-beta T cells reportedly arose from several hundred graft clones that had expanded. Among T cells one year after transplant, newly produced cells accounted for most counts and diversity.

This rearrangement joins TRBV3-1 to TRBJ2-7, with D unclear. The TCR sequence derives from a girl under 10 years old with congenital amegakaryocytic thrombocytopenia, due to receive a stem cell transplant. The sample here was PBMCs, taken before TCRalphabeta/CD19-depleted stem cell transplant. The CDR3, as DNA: TGTGCCAGCAGCCACCGATCCTACGAGCAGTACTTC. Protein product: CASSHRSYEQYF.